This T cell receptor (beta chain) appears in the sequencing data of a study of blood T cell repertoires in COVID-19. Whole-study context: COVID-19 samples, acute and convalescent, were from the United States, Italy and Spain. In each case, the material was cDNA or gDNA derived from T cells, B-cell-depleted T cells, or PBMCs.

J was trimmed by 6 bases and V by 4 bases; bases with no gene match: 10. This CDR3 is 17 amino acids long. Germline V gives CDR1 SNHLY, CDR2 FYNNEI. In the source study's methods: Reference gene primer amplification in the assay estimated nucleated cell counts. TCRdb's table, derived via immunoSEQ multiplex PCR, lists solely in-frame clones and lacks some. V, J and clone size are those of that table, while D and trimming were read from the DNA. Altogether about 59,000 clones are present, roughly 80% being singletons, with the ten largest covering around an eighth. The specimen sequenced was peripheral blood. The source is a man at least 80 years old with acute or convalescent COVID-19. The chain carries TRBV2 and TRBJ2-1; TRBD2 matches 12 bases. CDR3 DNA: TGTGCCAGCAGTGTCGGGCGGCCGGGACTAGCGGGCAATGAGCAGTTCTTC. Protein sequence: CASSVGRPGLAGNEQFF.